This T cell receptor beta chain is drawn from a study of blood T cell repertoires in COVID-19. Original analysis: Scientists estimated how many nucleated cells there were by amplifying reference gene primers. Clones were read by immunoSEQ multiplex PCR, and TCRdb kept only the in-frame ones, dropping some. V, J and clone size are taken as reported in that table, and D and trimming were inferred from the DNA itself. The profile shows around 320,000 clones, 90% of them singletons. This clone was seen a single time. The CDR3 consists of 14 residues. Germline CDR1 SQVTM, CDR2 ANQGSEA. Trimming cost V 4 bases and J 4 bases; bases outside gene matches: 3.

The receptor comes from a woman younger than 35 with acute COVID-19. Sequences were obtained from PBMCs or T cells enriched from blood (not recorded which). The rearrangement links TRBV29-1 to TRBJ2-2; TRBD2 agrees at 10 bases. CDR3 in DNA: TGCAGCGTTGCTCTAGCGGGAGCCACCGGGGAGCTGTTTTTT. It yields the protein CSVALAGATGELFF.